What follows is one T cell receptor (beta chain) and its context. The clone's antigen remains unknown. Nothing much larger sits one base from this clone, and base qualities are not available. These data come from a study of Ad26.COV2.S vaccination and SARS-CoV-2 variants (dated by TCRdb to 2020 to 2023). With respect to the entire study: Vaccine-arm donors were drawn from COV1001, a multicentre, randomized, double-blind, placebo-controlled phase I-IIa trial of Ad26.COV2.S in healthy adults. Ad26.COV2.S was given intramuscularly at 5x10^10 or 1x10^11 viral particles, as a single shot or as two shots 56 days apart. TCRbeta repertoire sequencing was used to assess the specificity and breadth of SARS-CoV-2-reactive T cell receptors after Ad26.COV2.S vaccination. A total of some 30 samples were included in the TCR-sequenced set, comprising roughly 19 Ad26.COV2.S vaccine recipients, 5 placebo recipients and 8 SARS-CoV-2 convalescent individuals. Participants in the trial were split at random into five groups of five each, receiving low-dose or high-dose Ad26.COV2.S once or twice, or else placebo on both occasions. Throughout the experiments and outcome assessment, investigators stayed blinded to trial group allocation. What the authors observed across the whole study: Comparable non-spike TCR breadth was observed between vaccine and placebo recipients, consistent with only spike being contained in the vaccine. The study was not powered to compare responses between vaccine doses or regimens. Ad26.COV2.S recipients had higher spike-specific TCR breadth than placebo recipients (P = 0.0014). After vaccination, substantial breadth of spike-specific CD8+ and CD4+ T cell responses was reported. The authors noted that total T cell responses may have been underestimated by the TCR breadth and depth analyses.

Trimming takes 6 bases off V and 10 bases off J; junction bases not matched to a gene: 15. The cysteine opens and the phenylalanine closes a CDR3 of 15 amino acids. The read is trimmed to its CDR3 DNA, 45 bases read in frame from base 1. From the germline V gene (reference sequence), CDR1 is MNHEY and CDR2 is SMNVEV. The immunoSEQ Assay was the method used to sequence TCRbeta CDR3 regions. After extraction, genomic DNA underwent amplification by bias-controlled multiplex PCR, followed by high-throughput sequencing. As for the authors' bioinformatics: Collapsing and filtering of sequences were performed to quantify the absolute abundance of each unique TCRbeta CDR3 region. Usable DNA was measured by amplifying reference genes present in all nucleated cells, and TCRbeta template counts were normalized to that usable DNA to estimate T cell fraction. Repertoire TCRs were annotated as SARS-CoV-2-specific by exact matching of V gene, CDR3 amino acid sequence and J gene to a known reactive TCR set. The reference SARS-CoV-2 TCR set came from MIRA and was filtered for enrichment in COVID-19-positive ImmuneCODE repertoires, removing public or cross-reactive TCRs. Drawing on the MIRA antigens, annotated TCRs were analysed further at the level of specific ORF or position within ORF. Breadth was defined as annotated unique rearrangements over total unique productive rearrangements; depth was the summed frequency of those rearrangements. Two-sided Wilcoxon rank-sum tests were used to compare TCR breadth between groups. Sourced from immuneACCESS, this table was stored by TCRdb with only in-frame sequences that have V and J called. A share of the clones is absent; for the studies checked, an unresolved V gene accounts for under half, and the remainder has no known explanation. V and J calls and clone size are copied from that table; D and trimming were computed from the DNA. Here the sample has a few hundred thousand clones; 87% occur a single time. The top ten constitute less than 3.5% of the sample.

The sample's treatment or condition label, decoded: approximately 18 received Ad26.COV2.S at low or high dose, single or two shots; about 5 received placebo; per-sample allocation not given. For vaccine and placebo recipients, the sequenced repertoires came from samples collected on day 63 after the first injection. Between 29 July and 7 August 2020, Cohort 1b enrolled about two dozen adults aged 18-55 years at one site in Boston, USA. Ad26.COV2.S was a replication-incompetent adenovirus type 26 vector that expressed a prefusion-stabilized SARS-CoV-2 spike protein derived from the original Wuhan strain.

The clonotype comes from a person aged 18-60 years who received the Ad26.COV2.S COVID-19 vaccine or a placebo. The chain is encoded by TRBV27 joined to TRBJ2-3; 8 bases in the middle match TRBD2. This specimen consisted of peripheral blood, obtained in a trial of Ad26.COV2.S vaccine versus placebo. The bases read TGTGCCAGCAGCGGACTAGCCGCTACAGAGGGTGCGCAGTATTTT. Translation gives CASSGLAATEGAQYF.